A single sample gave rise to the 28 T cell receptor beta chains below, sequenced in a study of early T cells in non-severe SARS-CoV-2 infection. TCRdb re-called the 5' RACE reads through MiXCR, storing one row per CDR3 protein. The sample records some 48,000 distinct CDR3 sequences, 3.5% to 4.5% being singletons. Sequencing input: whole blood. All receptors derive from an adult who was a healthcare worker with PCR-confirmed SARS-CoV-2 infection or an uninfected control (not recorded which).

This clonotype was recorded a few times. This chain links TRBV3-1 with TRBJ2-7; 13 bases match TRBD2. CDR1 and CDR2 from the germline V gene are LGHDT and YNNKEL (reference sequence). V trimming: 4 bases; J trimming: 2 bases; junction bases outside the gene matches: 2. The CDR3 is made up of 15 amino acids. The CDR3: CASSPTSGGAYEQYF. CDR3 bases: TGTGCCAGCAGCCCCACTAGCGGGGGGGCCTACGAGCAGTACTTC.

This clonotype was recorded at least ten times. The chain carries TRBV7-3 and TRBJ2-5, with 7 bases lining up with TRBD2. The CDR3 is 13 residues long. Germline CDR1 reads SGHTA; CDR2 reads FQGTGA. The V gene end was trimmed by 2 bases and the J gene end by 7 bases; junction bases not matched to a gene: 4. This CDR3 is CASSLGREGTQYF. In nucleotides, the CDR3 is TGTGCCAGCAGCTTAGGGAGGGAGGGGACCCAGTACTTC.

This chain uses TRBV29-1 with TRBJ2-7; D call uncertain. Germline V lookup: CDR1 SQVTM, CDR2 ANQGSEA. The CDR3 is made up of 12 amino acids. Trimming stripped 4 bases from V and 0 bases from J, with 7 bases between. The CDR3 here is CSVGGGSYEQYF. The DNA of the CDR3 is TGCAGCGTTGGTGGCGGCTCCTACGAGCAGTACTTC.

This clonotype was observed at least ten times. V gene TRBV11-1 combines with J gene TRBJ2-4; 7 positions match TRBD2. CDR3 length: 15 residues. Germline V gene data show CDR1 as SGHAT and CDR2 as FQDESV (reference sequence). J was trimmed by 6 bases and V by 5 bases; bases with no gene match: 10. The CDR3, as DNA: TGTGCCAGCAGCGCCGGGGGGTCCTCCGGAAACATTCAGTACTTC. This gives the protein CASSAGGSSGNIQYF.

The table lists this clonotype with many counts. The gene calls are TRBV24-1 and TRBJ1-6, with D unclear. Germline CDR1 and CDR2: KGHDR and SFDVKD. The CDR3 spans 13 residues. Trimming left V 4 bases short and J 4 bases short, with 4 bases between. The CDR3 DNA follows: TGTGCCACCAGTGAAGCATATAATTCACCCCTCCACTTT. The encoded protein is CATSEAYNSPLHF.

This clonotype was counted many times. The rearrangement links TRBV5-6 to TRBJ1-1, with D tentatively TRBD1 (5 bases). Germline V CDR1 and CDR2: SGHDT, YYEEEE. V lost 3 bases to trimming and J lost 6 bases, with 21 bases between them. CDR3 size: 16 residues. Here the CDR3 reads CASSSPSRGGKSEAFF. CDR3 in DNA: TGTGCCAGCAGCTCACCCAGCCGGGGCGGAAAGTCTGAAGCTTTCTTT.

In its sample, this clonotype was seen many times. The V call is TRBV4-1, the J call TRBJ2-3; D is unresolved. This CDR3 has 12 amino acids. Germline CDR1 is MGHRA and CDR2 is YSYEKL. Between the trimmed V and J ends, which lost 6 bases and 6 bases, there was a span of 10 bases. The CDR3 nucleotides are TGCGCCAGCAGAAGGTTAACTGATACGCAGTATTTT. Residues: CASRRLTDTQYF.

The chain is built from TRBV4-1 and TRBJ2-4; D possibly corresponds to TRBD2 (5 bases). From germline, CDR1 is MGHRA and CDR2 YSYEKL. The germline V and J ends were trimmed by 3 bases and 6 bases, with 9 bases remaining between them. The CDR3 is made up of 13 amino acids. The CDR3 bases are TGCGCCAGCAGCCAGTCCCTAGCAAACATTCAGTACTTC. Protein: CASSQSLANIQYF.

There are many counts of this clonotype. This chain joins TRBV10-3 and TRBJ2-2; D call uncertain. The CDR3 runs to 14 residues. From germline, CDR1 is ENHRY and CDR2 SYGVKD. V was shortened by 3 bases and J by 3 bases, with 8 bases between the two germline ends. The CDR3 loop reads CAISDPPDTGELFF. The DNA for the CDR3 is TGTGCCATCAGTGATCCCCCGGACACCGGGGAGCTGTTTTTT.

This clonotype was counted at least ten times. V and J are TRBV7-9 and TRBJ1-6; D is uncertain. The V end lost 4 bases, the J end lost 6 bases, and 10 bases lay between the germline ends. This CDR3 spans 14 amino acids. Germline V gene data show CDR1 as SEHNR and CDR2 as FQNEAQ (reference sequence). CDR3 bases: TGTGCCAGCAGCTCCAGAAGAAGTAATTCACCCCTCCACTTT. It encodes CASSSRRSNSPLHF.

This clonotype was counted many times. The V call is TRBV2, the J call TRBJ2-2; 7 bases fit TRBD1. The V gene end was trimmed by 2 bases and the J gene end by 2 bases; junction bases not matched to a gene: 5. Germline V CDR1 and CDR2: SNHLY, FYNNEI. This CDR3 spans 16 amino acids. The CDR3 region has the DNA TGTGCCAGCAGTGAACATCGGGACAGAAACACCGGGGAGCTGTTTTTT. This codes for CASSEHRDRNTGELFF.

This clonotype appeared many times. The V and J genes are TRBV20-1 and TRBJ1-1; the D gene is possibly TRBD1 (5 bases). The CDR3 runs to 15 residues. CDR1 DFQATT and CDR2 SNEGSKA come from the germline V gene (reference sequence). V shed 6 bases and J shed 4 bases, with 21 bases lying between them. The CDR3 region is CSAICFGGSSTEAFF. CDR3 nucleotides: TGCAGTGCAATCTGTTTTGGGGGTTCGAGCACTGAAGCTTTCTTT.

This clonotype was seen ten or more times. The genes are TRBV6-2 or TRBV6-3 and TRBJ2-7, with unresolved D. CDR1 is MNHEY, CDR2 SVGEGT, per germline. The CDR3 has 12 amino acids. Trimming took off 7 bases at V and 0 bases at J, with 7 bases between the two ends. The CDR3 spells CASKSSSYEQYF. The DNA for the CDR3 is TGTGCCAGCAAGTCTAGCTCCTACGAGCAGTACTTC.

This clonotype was detected a few times. The genes are TRBV5-4 and TRBJ2-7, with D perhaps TRBD2 (6 bases). Trimming took 4 bases from V and 3 from J, leaving 14 bases between them. Per germline, CDR1 SGHNT and CDR2 YYREEE (reference sequence). This CDR3 is built from 14 residues. CDR3 bases: TGTGCCAGCAGCCCTGGTGGGGGAGGCTACGAGCAGTACTTC. Translation gives CASSPGGGGYEQYF. The complete variable domain, with remaining parts taken from reference TRBV5-4 and TRBJ2-7, reads ETGVTQSPTHLIKTRGQQVTLRCSSQSGHNTVSWYQQALGQGPQFIFQYYREEENGRGNFPPRFSGLQFPNYSSELNVNALELDDSALYLCASSPGGGGYEQYFGPGTRLTVT.

In its sample, this clonotype was seen a few times. V and J are TRBV12-3 or TRBV12-4 and TRBJ1-3, with D uncertain. V lost 7 bases, J lost 0 bases, and 16 bases lay in between. This CDR3 region has 16 residues. The chain's CDR3 is CASTKQSFSSGNTIYF. The DNA for the CDR3 is TGTGCCAGCACCAAACAGAGCTTCTCCTCTGGAAACACCATATATTTT.

This clonotype was detected ten times or more. The CDR3 loop is CASSPIGSGEKLFF. The CDR3 DNA reads TGTGCCAGCAGCCCAATAGGGAGCGGTGAAAAACTGTTTTTT. The chain carries TRBV9 and TRBJ1-4; no firm D call. V was pared by 4 bases and J by 7 bases, with 14 bases between. In germline, CDR1 is SGDLS, CDR2 YYNGEE. This CDR3 has 14 amino acids.

This clonotype has ten or more counts. The chain links TRBV7-6 to TRBJ2-7; TRBD2 aligns across 7 bases. This CDR3 comprises 14 residues. V trimming: 4 bases; J trimming: 9 bases; junction bases outside the gene matches: 12. Germline V gene data show CDR1 as SGHVS and CDR2 as FNYEAQ. The CDR3 bases are TGTGCCAGCAGCTATGGCGGACGGGGGGTCGGGCAGTACTTC. This sequence encodes CASSYGGRGVGQYF.

This clonotype came up many times. V is TRBV10-1 and J is TRBJ1-1; 7 nucleotides align to TRBD1. This CDR3 has 15 residues. J gave up 2 bases and V 4 bases, and 7 bases lay outside the gene matches. Germline CDR1 WNHNN, CDR2 SYGVQD (reference sequence). Here the CDR3 reads CASSVSGQPNTEAFF. As DNA, the CDR3 is TGCGCCAGCAGTGTATCGGGACAGCCTAACACTGAAGCTTTCTTT.

This clonotype has a count of ten or more. This chain joins TRBV28 and TRBJ2-5; 8 nucleotides match TRBD2. Germline V gene lookup returns CDR1 MDHEN and CDR2 SYDVKM. CDR3 size: 15 residues. J gave up 5 bases and V 6 bases, and 11 bases lay outside the gene matches. The DNA of the CDR3 is TGTGCCAGCAGCTCTAGCGGGTCCCTAGGGGAGACCCAGTACTTC. This translates into CASSSSGSLGETQYF.

This clonotype was recorded at least ten times. This chain joins TRBV5-4 and TRBJ1-1, with D hard to call. This CDR3 has 14 residues. Per germline, CDR1 SGHNT and CDR2 YYREEE (reference sequence). The V and J ends lost 0 bases and 3 bases respectively, with 9 bases between them. The CDR3 nucleotides are TGTGCCAGCAGCTTGGCCGGCATAGACACTGAAGCTTTCTTT. This encodes CASSLAGIDTEAFF.

The chain combines TRBV7-2 with TRBJ2-3, with D hard to call. The V end was cut by 4 bases, the J end by 6 bases, with 11 bases between. The CDR3 is 13 amino acids. From germline, CDR1 is SGHTA and CDR2 FQGNSA. CDR3: CASSSGPWDTQYF. The DNA of the CDR3 is TGTGCCAGCAGCTCCGGGCCTTGGGATACGCAGTATTTT.

This clonotype occurred many times. This chain links TRBV14 with TRBJ2-1; no reliable D call. Germline CDR1 is SGHDN and CDR2 is FVKESK. CDR3 size: 14 residues. Trimming took 4 bases from V and 12 from J, leaving 19 bases between them. The CDR3 spells CASSLTPSGRGQFF. DNA for the CDR3: TGTGCCAGCAGCCTAACGCCCTCGGGCCGCGGGCAGTTCTTC.

This clonotype has a count of ten or more. The CDR3 DNA reads as TGCAGTGCTCAAGGGACAGGGGGCGAAGGCTACACCTTC. Translating it yields CSAQGTGGEGYTF. V and J are TRBV20-1 and TRBJ1-2; 12 bases are shared with TRBD1. The V gene's germline CDR1 is DFQATT and CDR2 SNEGSKA (reference sequence). The CDR3 consists of 13 residues. V gave up 5 bases and J gave up 8 bases; unmatched junction bases: 6.

This clonotype was recorded many times. The genes are TRBV27 and TRBJ1-1; D may be TRBD1 (5 bases). CDR1 and CDR2 from the germline V gene are MNHEY and SMNVEV (reference sequence). The CDR3 loop spans 15 amino acids. Trimming shortened V by 3 bases and J by 4 bases, and 15 bases separated the two germline ends. This CDR3 is CASSLGIGTGTEAFF. Written as DNA, the CDR3 is TGTGCCAGCAGTTTGGGTATTGGGACGGGCACTGAAGCTTTCTTT.

The table lists this clonotype with many counts. The genes are TRBV4-3 and TRBJ2-7; TRBD1 aligns across 11 bases. Trimming took 2 bases from V and 3 from J; bases not matched to a gene: 9. Germline values: CDR1 LGHNA, CDR2 YSLEER. The CDR3 consists of 17 residues. CDR3 residues: CASSQLRTGGKIYEQYF. The CDR3, as DNA: TGCGCCAGCAGCCAACTTCGGACAGGGGGCAAGATCTACGAGCAGTACTTC.

The chain is built from TRBV20-1 and TRBJ1-5; 10 bases map to TRBD1. Germline trimming cut 0 bases from V and 4 bases from J; bases unmatched to any gene: 3. The germline V gene has CDR1 DFQATT and CDR2 SNEGSKA (reference sequence). This CDR3 has 15 amino acids. The CDR3, as DNA: TGCAGTGCTAGAGACTTGGGACAGGGGAATCAGCCCCAGCATTTT. Its protein is CSARDLGQGNQPQHF.

The CDR3 loop is CSVAGDRGFAYEQYF. In DNA form, the CDR3 reads TGCAGCGTCGCGGGTGACAGGGGTTTTGCCTACGAGCAGTACTTC. The genes are TRBV29-1 and TRBJ2-7; 8 bases are shared with TRBD1. The trim removed 6 bases at V and 2 bases at J, leaving 12 bases unmatched. The CDR3 loop spans 15 amino acids. CDR1 is SQVTM and CDR2 is ANQGSEA in the germline V gene.

Many counts were recorded for this clonotype. The chain employs TRBV28 and TRBJ2-7; possibly TRBD1 for D (6 bases). CDR1 and CDR2 (germline): MDHEN, SYDVKM. The CDR3 runs 17 residues. Trimming cost V 7 bases and J 2 bases, with 24 bases left between them. Written as DNA, the CDR3 is TGTGCCAGCACCATTGCAGGACAGAACTTCAAAACCTACGAGCAGTACTTC. Protein: CASTIAGQNFKTYEQYF.